These T cell receptor beta chains were read from a single sample in a study of CD8+CD57+ T cells in acquired aplastic anemia. One entry per CDR3 protein results from TCRdb running MiXCR on the reads. In the table there are 200,000 to 250,000 distinct CDR3 sequences, 61% of which are singletons. Specimen: sorted CD4+, CD8+, or CD8+CD57+ T cells (not recorded which) from PBMCs. Receptor source: a human donor in good health. Both conserved end residues are part of each CDR3. A D gene is named only where the DNA matches it firmly. Size is omitted from some rows. Given values are once, few, many or a class for expanded clones.

j_gene: TRBJ1-6; d_gene: .; v_gene: TRBV7-2; abundance: .; CDR3nt: TGTGCCAGCAGCTCCGGCGTCCGTTCTTCACCCCTCCACTTT; CDR3aa: CASSSGVRSSPLHF
j_gene: TRBJ1-4; d_gene: .; v_gene: TRBV7-8; abundance: .; CDR3nt: TGTGCCAGCAGCCTGCGGAAGGGTGATGAAAAACTGTTTTTT; CDR3aa: CASSLRKGDEKLFF
j_gene: TRBJ2-3; d_gene: TRBD2; v_gene: TRBV7-2; abundance: .; CDR3nt: TGTGCCAGCAGCACCGGACTAGCGGCGGCAGATACGCAGTATTTT; CDR3aa: CASSTGLAAADTQYF
j_gene: TRBJ1-4; d_gene: .; v_gene: TRBV7-9; abundance: many; CDR3nt: TGTGCCAGCAGCCCCCAAGTCTGGACCGCCGGAATAGGAAAACTGTTTTTT; CDR3aa: CASSPQVWTAGIGKLFF
j_gene: TRBJ1-1; d_gene: TRBD1; v_gene: TRBV5-1; abundance: many; CDR3nt: TGCGCCAGCAGCTTGACCGGGACAGGGCCTGAAGCTTTCTTT; CDR3aa: CASSLTGTGPEAFF
j_gene: TRBJ1-5; d_gene: .; v_gene: TRBV7-9; abundance: .; CDR3nt: TGTGCCGGGGGCCCAGACGCAGGCGGGCATCAGCCCCAGCATTTT; CDR3aa: CAGGPDAGGHQPQHF
j_gene: TRBJ2-2; d_gene: .; v_gene: TRBV2; abundance: .; CDR3nt: TGTGCCAGCAGTGAGAGCCCCCGCCGTGAGGAGCTGTTTTTT; CDR3aa: CASSESPRREELFF
j_gene: TRBJ2-5; d_gene: TRBD1; v_gene: TRBV2; abundance: .; CDR3nt: TGTGCCAGCAGTGATATTGGTAGGGGGCGAGAGACCCAGTACTTC; CDR3aa: CASSDIGRGRETQYF
j_gene: TRBJ1-2; d_gene: TRBD1; v_gene: TRBV7-9; abundance: .; CDR3nt: TGTGCCAGCAGCTCAAGACAGGGATGGGGCTATGGCTACACCTTC; CDR3aa: CASSSRQGWGYGYTF
j_gene: TRBJ1-3; d_gene: TRBD1; v_gene: TRBV15; abundance: .; CDR3nt: TGTGCCACCAGCGACAGGGGGAACACCATATATTTT; CDR3aa: CATSDRGNTIYF
j_gene: TRBJ2-7; d_gene: .; v_gene: TRBV4-1; abundance: many; CDR3nt: TGCGCCAGCAGCCAAGCGGGGCGAGCCTACGAGCAGTACTTC; CDR3aa: CASSQAGRAYEQYF
j_gene: TRBJ2-3; d_gene: .; v_gene: TRBV12-3/TRBV12-4; abundance: few; CDR3nt: TGTGCCAGCAGTTTTGGGAGGCGCACAGATACGCAGTATTTT; CDR3aa: CASSFGRRTDTQYF
j_gene: TRBJ2-7; d_gene: TRBD1; v_gene: TRBV7-2; abundance: .; CDR3nt: TGTGCCAGCAGCAGAACCGGGACAGGAAGCTCCTACGAGCAGTACTTC; CDR3aa: CASSRTGTGSSYEQYF
j_gene: TRBJ2-1; d_gene: .; v_gene: TRBV11-3; abundance: many; CDR3nt: TGTGCCAGCAGCTCGGGGGGAGGGGGAAATGAGCAGTTCTTC; CDR3aa: CASSSGGGGNEQFF
j_gene: TRBJ1-1; d_gene: .; v_gene: TRBV7-2; abundance: .; CDR3nt: TGTGCCAGCAGCCTCACATCCGGCCGCACTGAAGCTTTCTTT; CDR3aa: CASSLTSGRTEAFF
j_gene: TRBJ2-1; d_gene: .; v_gene: TRBV29-1; abundance: .; CDR3nt: TGCAGCGGGGAGGTACGGGATGAGCAGTTCTTC; CDR3aa: CSGEVRDEQFF
j_gene: TRBJ1-4; d_gene: TRBD1; v_gene: TRBV10-3; abundance: once; CDR3nt: TGTGCCACGGGGGACAGACAAGCAACTAATGAAAAACTGTTTTTT; CDR3aa: CATGDRQATNEKLFF
j_gene: TRBJ2-2; d_gene: .; v_gene: TRBV9; abundance: .; CDR3nt: TGTGCCAGCAGCGTAGTCGAAGCGATCCGGTGGACCGGGGAGCTGTTTTTT; CDR3aa: CASSVVEAIRWTGELFF
j_gene: TRBJ2-7; d_gene: TRBD2; v_gene: TRBV2; abundance: .; CDR3nt: TGTGCCAGCAGCCCGGGACTAGCGGGAGCCGCCTACGAGCAGTACTTC; CDR3aa: CASSPGLAGAAYEQYF
j_gene: TRBJ2-3; d_gene: TRBD2; v_gene: TRBV20-1; abundance: many; CDR3nt: TGCAGTTCAATAGAAGAGCCGGGACTAGCGGGATCAGATACGCAGTATTTT; CDR3aa: CSSIEEPGLAGSDTQYF
j_gene: TRBJ1-2; d_gene: TRBD1; v_gene: TRBV20-1; abundance: .; CDR3nt: TGCAGTGCCCAAGACAGGGTGCATGGCTACACCTTC; CDR3aa: CSAQDRVHGYTF
j_gene: TRBJ1-4; d_gene: .; v_gene: TRBV25-1; abundance: few; CDR3nt: TGTGCCAGCAGTGATCCCAGGGGAACTAATGAAAAACTGTTTTTT; CDR3aa: CASSDPRGTNEKLFF
j_gene: TRBJ2-1; d_gene: TRBD1; v_gene: TRBV7-9; abundance: few; CDR3nt: TGTGCCAGCAGCTTGTCTCGCCAGGGGGACAATGAGCAGTTCTTC; CDR3aa: CASSLSRQGDNEQFF
j_gene: TRBJ2-7; d_gene: .; v_gene: TRBV16; abundance: .; CDR3nt: TGTGCCAGCAGCCAATGGGCAGGAAACACCTACGAGCAGTACTTC; CDR3aa: CASSQWAGNTYEQYF
j_gene: TRBJ2-7; d_gene: .; v_gene: TRBV2; abundance: .; CDR3nt: TGTGCCAGCAGTGAAAAGGCGTTTCGGCCTCCTGTCGAGCAGTACTTC; CDR3aa: CASSEKAFRPPVEQYF
j_gene: TRBJ1-5; d_gene: .; v_gene: TRBV2; abundance: .; CDR3nt: TGTGCCAGCAGTCCCACTCAGGGCAATCAGCCCCAGCATTTT; CDR3aa: CASSPTQGNQPQHF
j_gene: TRBJ2-7; d_gene: TRBD1; v_gene: TRBV20-1; abundance: .; CDR3nt: TGCAGTGCTGACAGGGGGATATCCTACGAGCAGTACTTC; CDR3aa: CSADRGISYEQYF
j_gene: TRBJ1-2; d_gene: TRBD1; v_gene: TRBV6-1; abundance: many; CDR3nt: TGTGCCAGCCTGGGACAGTACGGCTACACCTTC; CDR3aa: CASLGQYGYTF
j_gene: TRBJ1-5; d_gene: .; v_gene: TRBV20-1; abundance: .; CDR3nt: TGCAGTGCTCCGAGGGCTGGGGGATATAGCAATCAGCCCCAGCATTTT; CDR3aa: CSAPRAGGYSNQPQHF
j_gene: TRBJ2-7; d_gene: .; v_gene: TRBV20-1; abundance: few; CDR3nt: TGCAGTGCTGCCGGGACATCCAACGAGCAGTACTTC; CDR3aa: CSAAGTSNEQYF
j_gene: TRBJ1-2; d_gene: .; v_gene: TRBV12-3/TRBV12-4; abundance: many; CDR3nt: TGTGCCAGCACCTCCCGCGGGGAGATTGGCTACACCTTC; CDR3aa: CASTSRGEIGYTF
j_gene: TRBJ2-2; d_gene: .; v_gene: TRBV29-1; abundance: many; CDR3nt: TGCAGCGTCTCTGCCCGACCCGAACCGAACACCGGGGAGCTGTTTTTT; CDR3aa: CSVSARPEPNTGELFF
j_gene: TRBJ2-2; d_gene: .; v_gene: TRBV25-1; abundance: few; CDR3nt: TGTGCCAGCAGTGAACACCCCGGGGCAGGGGAGCCCACCGGGGAGCTGTTTTTT; CDR3aa: CASSEHPGAGEPTGELFF
j_gene: TRBJ1-1; d_gene: TRBD1; v_gene: TRBV10-2; abundance: .; CDR3nt: TGCGCCAGCAAGGGACAGGGGAACGCTGAAGCTTTCTTT; CDR3aa: CASKGQGNAEAFF
j_gene: TRBJ2-7; d_gene: .; v_gene: TRBV10-3; abundance: .; CDR3nt: TGTGCCATCAAGAGGGACGGTTCAACCTACGAGCAGTACTTC; CDR3aa: CAIKRDGSTYEQYF
j_gene: TRBJ1-1; d_gene: .; v_gene: TRBV5-1; abundance: .; CDR3nt: TGCGCCAGCAGCTCTGGGGTTGGTGAAGCTTTCTTT; CDR3aa: CASSSGVGEAFF
j_gene: TRBJ2-5; d_gene: .; v_gene: TRBV24-1; abundance: .; CDR3nt: TGTGCCACCCTGAGGGACGGCGAATTAGAGACCCAGTACTTC; CDR3aa: CATLRDGELETQYF
j_gene: TRBJ2-7; d_gene: TRBD1; v_gene: TRBV6-6; abundance: .; CDR3nt: TGTGCCAGCAGTGGACGACAGGGCAGGAACGAGCAGTACTTC; CDR3aa: CASSGRQGRNEQYF
j_gene: TRBJ2-5; d_gene: .; v_gene: TRBV20-1; abundance: few; CDR3nt: TGCAGTGCTAGAGTCGACTTAACTTGGGAGACCCAGTACTTC; CDR3aa: CSARVDLTWETQYF
j_gene: TRBJ2-7; d_gene: TRBD1; v_gene: TRBV20-1; abundance: .; CDR3nt: TGCAGTGCTACCGACAGGGGCGGCTCCTACGAGCAGTACTTC; CDR3aa: CSATDRGGSYEQYF
j_gene: TRBJ2-5; d_gene: .; v_gene: TRBV5-1; abundance: many; CDR3nt: TGCGCCAGCAGCTTGGGGGGGTGGTCAGAGACCCAGTACTTC; CDR3aa: CASSLGGWSETQYF
j_gene: TRBJ1-4; d_gene: TRBD1; v_gene: TRBV7-9; abundance: few; CDR3nt: TGTGCCAGCAGTTTATCCGGGGGGTACTCGGGACAGCTGAATGAAAAACTGTTTTTT; CDR3aa: CASSLSGGYSGQLNEKLFF
j_gene: TRBJ2-1; d_gene: TRBD1; v_gene: TRBV19; abundance: .; CDR3nt: TGTGCCAGCCGCCCTCTAACCGGGACAGGGGTCGAGCAGTTCTTC; CDR3aa: CASRPLTGTGVEQFF
j_gene: TRBJ1-6; d_gene: .; v_gene: TRBV10-3; abundance: few; CDR3nt: TGTGCCATCAGTGGCGGGGGGCAACCACCCCTCCACTTT; CDR3aa: CAISGGGQPPLHF
j_gene: TRBJ2-3; d_gene: TRBD2; v_gene: TRBV6-6; abundance: .; CDR3nt: TGTGCCAGCAGTTACCGGGAGGGTGGTGATACGCAGTATTTT; CDR3aa: CASSYREGGDTQYF
j_gene: TRBJ2-6; d_gene: .; v_gene: TRBV7-9; abundance: .; CDR3nt: TGTGCCAGCAGCTTAGCGCCGGGGGCGAGACTTGGGGCCAACGTCCTGACTTTC; CDR3aa: CASSLAPGARLGANVLTF
j_gene: TRBJ1-2; d_gene: .; v_gene: TRBV24-1; abundance: .; CDR3nt: TGTGCCACCAGTTCCCGGGGTAACTATGGCTACACCTTC; CDR3aa: CATSSRGNYGYTF
j_gene: TRBJ2-2; d_gene: .; v_gene: TRBV20-1; abundance: .; CDR3nt: TGCAGTGCTAGGACGCGGAACACCGGGGAGCTGTTTTTT; CDR3aa: CSARTRNTGELFF